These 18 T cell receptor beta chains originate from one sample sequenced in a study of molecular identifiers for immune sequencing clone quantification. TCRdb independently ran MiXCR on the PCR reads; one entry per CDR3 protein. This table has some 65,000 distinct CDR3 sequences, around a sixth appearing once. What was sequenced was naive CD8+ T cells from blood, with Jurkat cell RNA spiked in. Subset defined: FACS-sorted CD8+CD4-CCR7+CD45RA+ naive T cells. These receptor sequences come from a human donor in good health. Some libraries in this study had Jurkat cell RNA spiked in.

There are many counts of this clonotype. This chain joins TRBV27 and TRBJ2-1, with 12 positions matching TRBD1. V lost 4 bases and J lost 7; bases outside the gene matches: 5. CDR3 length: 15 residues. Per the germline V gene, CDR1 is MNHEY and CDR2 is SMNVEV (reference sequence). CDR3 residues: CASSSPGQGANEQFF. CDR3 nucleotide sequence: TGTGCCAGCAGTTCCCCGGGACAGGGGGCTAATGAGCAGTTCTTC.

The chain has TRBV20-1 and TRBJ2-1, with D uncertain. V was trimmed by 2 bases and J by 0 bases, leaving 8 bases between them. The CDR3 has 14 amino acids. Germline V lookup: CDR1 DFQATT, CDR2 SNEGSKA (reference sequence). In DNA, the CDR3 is TGCAGTGCTAGAAAGGATAACTCCTACAATGAGCAGTTCTTC. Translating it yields CSARKDNSYNEQFF.

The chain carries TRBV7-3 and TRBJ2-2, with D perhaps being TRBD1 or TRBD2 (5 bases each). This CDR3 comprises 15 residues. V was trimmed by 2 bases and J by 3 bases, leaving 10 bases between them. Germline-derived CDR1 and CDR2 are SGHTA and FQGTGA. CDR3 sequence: CASSLRQGDTGELFF. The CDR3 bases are TGTGCCAGCAGCTTACGGCAGGGAGACACCGGGGAGCTGTTTTTT.

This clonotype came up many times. In nucleotides, the CDR3 is TGCGCCAGCAGCGAAACAGGGGCGAGCACAGATACGCAGTATTTT. It specifies CASSETGASTDTQYF. The V gene is TRBV5-1, the J gene TRBJ2-3; TRBD1 matches 7 bases. Germline loops: CDR1 SGHRS, CDR2 YFSETQ. CDR3 length: 15 residues. With V trimmed by 4 bases and J by 0 bases, 5 bases remained unmatched. Using reference TRBV5-1 and TRBJ2-3 for the parts outside the CDR3, the full variable domain is KAGVTQTPRYLIKTRGQQVTLSCSPISGHRSVSWYQQTPGQGLQFLFEYFSETQRNKGNFPGRFSGRQFSNSRSEMNVSTLELGDSALYLCASSETGASTDTQYFGPGTRLTVL.

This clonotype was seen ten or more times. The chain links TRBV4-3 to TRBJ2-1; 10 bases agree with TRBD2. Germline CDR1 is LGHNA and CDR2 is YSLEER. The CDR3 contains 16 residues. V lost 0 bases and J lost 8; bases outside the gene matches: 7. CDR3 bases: TGCGCCAGCAGCCAAGACCTAGCGGGAGTACAGGATGAGCAGTTCTTC. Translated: CASSQDLAGVQDEQFF.

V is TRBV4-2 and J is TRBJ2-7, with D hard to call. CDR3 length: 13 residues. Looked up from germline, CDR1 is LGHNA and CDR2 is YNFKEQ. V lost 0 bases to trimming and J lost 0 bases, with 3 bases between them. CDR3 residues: CASSQESSYEQYF. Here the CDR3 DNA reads TGTGCCAGCAGCCAAGAGAGCTCCTACGAGCAGTACTTC.

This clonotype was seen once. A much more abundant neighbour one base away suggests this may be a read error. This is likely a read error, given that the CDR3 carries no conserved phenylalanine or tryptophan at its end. The CDR3 bases are TGTGCCAGCAGTGATGGACAGGCGCCGGTCTATGGCTACACCTCC. It codes for CASSDGQAPVYGYTS. This sequence joins TRBV2 and TRBJ1-2; TRBD1 matches 7 bases. Germline trimming cut 3 bases from V and 4 bases from J; bases unmatched to any gene: 8. This CDR3 spans 15 amino acids. Germline V gives CDR1 SNHLY, CDR2 FYNNEI.

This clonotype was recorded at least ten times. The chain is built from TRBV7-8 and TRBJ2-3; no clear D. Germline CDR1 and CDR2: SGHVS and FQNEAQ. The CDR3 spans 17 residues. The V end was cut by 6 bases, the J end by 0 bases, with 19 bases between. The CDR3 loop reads CASSSPGQSTSTDTQYF. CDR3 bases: TGTGCCAGCAGTTCCCCCGGGCAGAGTACTAGCACAGATACGCAGTATTTT.

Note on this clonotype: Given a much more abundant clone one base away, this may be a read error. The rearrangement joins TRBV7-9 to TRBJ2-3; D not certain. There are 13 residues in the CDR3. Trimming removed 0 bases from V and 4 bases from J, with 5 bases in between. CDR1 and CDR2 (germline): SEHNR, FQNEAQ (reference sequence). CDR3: CASSLAPADTQYF. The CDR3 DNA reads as TGTGCCAGCAGCTTAGCGCCGGCAGATACGCAGTATTTT.

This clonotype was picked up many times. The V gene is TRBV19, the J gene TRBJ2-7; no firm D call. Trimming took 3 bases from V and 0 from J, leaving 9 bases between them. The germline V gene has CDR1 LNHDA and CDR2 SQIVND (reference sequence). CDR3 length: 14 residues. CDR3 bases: TGTGCCAGTAGTATCAGTCCAGACTCCTACGAGCAGTACTTC. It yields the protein CASSISPDSYEQYF. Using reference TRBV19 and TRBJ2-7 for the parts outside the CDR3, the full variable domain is DGGITQSPKYLFRKEGQNVTLSCEQNLNHDAMYWYRQDPGQGLRLIYYSQIVNDFQKGDIAEGYSVSREKKESFPLTVTSAQKNPTAFYLCASSISPDSYEQYFGPGTRLTVT.

CDR3 amino acids: CASSSGTSGTRWPYEQYF. The DNA of the CDR3 is TGTGCCAGCAGCTCCGGGACTAGCGGGACTAGGTGGCCCTACGAGCAGTACTTC. The chain couples TRBV6-4 to TRBJ2-7; TRBD2 matches 13 bases. Germline lookup yields CDR1 MRHNA and CDR2 SNTAGT. Trimming at V came to 6 bases and at J to 2 bases, leaving 13 bases not matched to a gene. The CDR3 is 18 residues long.

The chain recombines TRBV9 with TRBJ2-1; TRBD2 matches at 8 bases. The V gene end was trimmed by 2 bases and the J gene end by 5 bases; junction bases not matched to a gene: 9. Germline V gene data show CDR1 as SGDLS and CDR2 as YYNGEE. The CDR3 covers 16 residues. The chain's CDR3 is CASSVNAAGEHNEQFF. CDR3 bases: TGTGCCAGCAGCGTCAACGCAGCGGGGGAGCACAATGAGCAGTTCTTC.

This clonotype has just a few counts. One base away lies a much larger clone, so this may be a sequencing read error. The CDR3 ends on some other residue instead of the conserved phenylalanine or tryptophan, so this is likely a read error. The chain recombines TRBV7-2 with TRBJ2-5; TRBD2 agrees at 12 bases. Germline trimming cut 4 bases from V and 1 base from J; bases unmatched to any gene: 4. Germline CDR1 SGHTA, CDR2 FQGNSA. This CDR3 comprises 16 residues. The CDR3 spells CASSSGLAGIQETQYS. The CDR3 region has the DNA TGTGCCAGCAGCTCCGGACTAGCGGGGATCCAAGAGACCCAGTACTCC.

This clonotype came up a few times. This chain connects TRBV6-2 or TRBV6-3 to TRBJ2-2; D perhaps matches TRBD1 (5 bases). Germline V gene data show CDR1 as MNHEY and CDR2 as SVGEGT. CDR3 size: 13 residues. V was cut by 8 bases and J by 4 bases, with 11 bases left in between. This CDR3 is CASGPQGTGELFF. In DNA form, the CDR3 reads TGTGCCAGCGGACCCCAGGGCACCGGGGAGCTGTTTTTT.

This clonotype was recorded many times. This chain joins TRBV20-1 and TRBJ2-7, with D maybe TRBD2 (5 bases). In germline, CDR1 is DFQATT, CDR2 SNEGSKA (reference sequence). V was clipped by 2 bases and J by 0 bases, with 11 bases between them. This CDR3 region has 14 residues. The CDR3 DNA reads TGCAGTGCTAGATATGCGGGCGGCTCCTACGAGCAGTACTTC. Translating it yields CSARYAGGSYEQYF.

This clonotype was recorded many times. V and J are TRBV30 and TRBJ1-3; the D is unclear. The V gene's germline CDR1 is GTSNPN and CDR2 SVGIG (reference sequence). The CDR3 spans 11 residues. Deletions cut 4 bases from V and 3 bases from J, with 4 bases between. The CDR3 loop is CAWTGGNTIYF. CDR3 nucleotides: TGTGCCTGGACAGGTGGAAACACCATATATTTT.

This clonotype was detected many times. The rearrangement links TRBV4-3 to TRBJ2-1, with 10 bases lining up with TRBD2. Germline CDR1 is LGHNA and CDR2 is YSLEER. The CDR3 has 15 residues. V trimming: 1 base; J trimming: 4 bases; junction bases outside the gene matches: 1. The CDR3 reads CASSQGTSGYNEQFF. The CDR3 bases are TGCGCCAGCAGCCAAGGGACTAGCGGATACAATGAGCAGTTCTTC.

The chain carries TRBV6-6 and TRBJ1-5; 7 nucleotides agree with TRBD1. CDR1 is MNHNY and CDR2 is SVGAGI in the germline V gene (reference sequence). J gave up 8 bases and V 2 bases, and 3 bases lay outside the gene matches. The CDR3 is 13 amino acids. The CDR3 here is CASSYGTEKPQHF. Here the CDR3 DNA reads TGTGCCAGCAGTTACGGGACAGAAAAGCCCCAGCATTTT.